What follows are 31 T cell receptor beta chains derived from one specimen sequenced in a study of sequential checkpoint blockade in melanoma. Repertoires were generated with immunoSEQ multiplex PCR, while TCRdb's copy carries only in-frame clones and drops some. Among 30,000 or so clones listed, 86% were seen once. Treatment meaning: randomized to nivolumab then ipilimumab (arm A) or the reverse (arm B). This sample comprised CD8+ T cells sorted from blood (inferred from file names), obtained from a patient given nivolumab and ipilimumab in sequence. These receptors all come from a human donor with melanoma.

The chain has TRBV28 and TRBJ2-2, with TRBD1 matching 7 bases. Germline assignment: CDR1 MDHEN and CDR2 SYDVKM. The CDR3 is 15 residues long. The ends lost 6 bases at V and 0 bases at J; junction bases unmatched: 4. Here the CDR3 DNA reads TGTGCCAGCAGAACCGGGACAGCGAACACCGGGGAGCTGTTTTTT. As protein: CASRTGTANTGELFF.

The CDR3 sequence: CASTGPILGRELFF. CDR3 DNA: TGTGCCAGCACAGGCCCCATCCTGGGCCGGGAGCTGTTTTTT. The chain joins TRBV25-1 to TRBJ2-2; no reliable D call. Trimming removed 7 bases from V and 9 bases from J, with 18 bases in between. This CDR3 spans 14 amino acids. Looked up from germline, CDR1 is MGHDK and CDR2 is SYGVNS.

The V call is TRBV30, the J call TRBJ2-7; no firm D call. The germline CDR1 and CDR2 sequences are GTSNPN and SVGIG (reference sequence). V was shortened by 2 bases and J by 3 bases, with 11 bases between the two germline ends. This CDR3 contains 13 residues. Here the CDR3 DNA reads TGTGCCTGGAGTCCCGACACCGACTACGAGCAGTACTTC. Its translation is CAWSPDTDYEQYF.

This CDR3 is CASSLDSLYEQYF. The CDR3, as DNA: TGTGCCAGCAGTTTGGACAGCCTTTACGAGCAGTACTTC. This chain joins TRBV6-6 and TRBJ2-7, with D tentatively TRBD1 (6 bases). Trimming pared 4 bases from V and 4 bases from J, leaving 11 bases between. The CDR3 totals 13 residues. Germline-derived CDR1 and CDR2 are MNHNY and SVGAGI (reference sequence).

The rearrangement joins TRBV27 to TRBJ2-4, with 11 nucleotides matching TRBD2. This CDR3 spans 18 amino acids. V lost 4 bases to trimming and J lost 0 bases; unmatched junction nucleotides: 8. CDR1 MNHEY and CDR2 SMNVEV come from the germline V gene (reference sequence). Here the CDR3 DNA reads TGTGCCAGCAGTTCCGGGACTAGCGGAGCGGAAGCCAAAAACATTCAGTACTTC. Amino acids: CASSSGTSGAEAKNIQYF.

The V call is TRBV5-6, the J call TRBJ1-1; D is unclear. The germline CDR1 and CDR2 sequences are SGHDT and YYEEEE. With 0 bases removed from V and 6 bases from J, the gap between germline ends came to 12 bases. The CDR3 runs 14 residues. CDR3 DNA sequence: TGTGCCAGCAGCTTGGCCGAGGGAAAGGCTGAAGCTTTCTTT. This translates into CASSLAEGKAEAFF.

This chain uses TRBV5-1 with TRBJ1-2; tentatively, D is TRBD1 (6 bases). CDR1 is SGHRS, CDR2 YFSETQ, per germline. The CDR3 covers 13 residues. V lost 4 bases to trimming and J lost 7 bases, with 14 bases between them. CDR3 sequence reads: CASSPTGMSGYTF. CDR3 nucleotides: TGCGCCAGCAGCCCTACAGGGATGTCTGGCTACACCTTC.

The chain combines TRBV30 with TRBJ2-7; TRBD2 might be the D (5 bases). The CDR3 totals 17 residues. Germline-derived CDR1 and CDR2 are GTSNPN and SVGIG (reference sequence). V was shortened by 0 bases and J by 0 bases, with 18 bases between the two germline ends. CDR3 in amino acids: CAWSVLVLRPSSYEQYF. In DNA form, the CDR3 reads TGTGCCTGGAGTGTACTAGTCCTTCGACCTAGCTCCTACGAGCAGTACTTC.

This clone is deemed medium-sized. The chain combines TRBV14 with TRBJ2-2; D is perhaps TRBD1 (5 bases). In germline, CDR1 is SGHDN, CDR2 FVKESK. Between the trimmed V and J ends, which lost 4 bases and 3 bases, there was a span of 9 bases. CDR3 length: 14 amino acids. The CDR3 nucleotides read TGTGCCAGCAGCCCCCGACAGTACACCGGGGAGCTGTTTTTT. Its translation is CASSPRQYTGELFF. Looking up the rest from reference TRBV14 and TRBJ2-2 gives the full variable domain: EAGVTQFPSHSVIEKGQTVTLRCDPISGHDNLYWYRRVMGKEIKFLLHFVKESKQDESGMPNNRFLAERTGGTYSTLKVQPAELEDSGVYFCASSPRQYTGELFFGEGSRLTVL.

The CDR3 spells CASSLWDSLEQYF. The CDR3 nucleotides read TGTGCCAGCAGCCTATGGGACAGCCTAGAGCAGTACTTC. The J gene is TRBJ2-7, the V gene TRBV5-5, with 7 bases aligning to TRBD1. The germline gives CDR1 SGHKS, CDR2 YYEKEE (reference sequence). Trimming at V came to 4 bases and at J to 7 bases, leaving 8 bases not matched to a gene. CDR3 size: 13 residues. Supplemented by reference TRBV5-5 and TRBJ2-7, the full variable domain reads DAGVTQSPTHLIKTRGQQVTLRCSPISGHKSVSWYQQVLGQGPQFIFQYYEKEERGRGNFPDRFSARQFPNYSSELNVNALLLGDSALYLCASSLWDSLEQYFGPGTRLTVT.

The rearrangement joins TRBV7-9 to TRBJ2-1, with 13 bases aligning to TRBD2. From germline, CDR1 is SEHNR and CDR2 FQNEAQ (reference sequence). V lost 3 bases and J lost 8; bases outside the gene matches: 7. This CDR3 spans 16 amino acids. CDR3 sequence reads: CASSFVTSGRADEQFF. CDR3 nucleotide sequence: TGTGCCAGCAGCTTTGTAACTAGCGGGAGGGCCGATGAGCAGTTCTTC.

The V gene is TRBV7-2, the J gene TRBJ2-5; D perhaps matches TRBD1 (6 bases). Germline loops: CDR1 SGHTA, CDR2 FQGNSA. The CDR3 sequence is 14 residues long. Trimming left V 0 bases short and J 4 bases short, with 9 bases between. CDR3 DNA: TGTGCCAGCAGCTTAGCGTTGGGGGCAGAGACCCAGTACTTC. This encodes CASSLALGAETQYF.

V usage is TRBV18 and J usage is TRBJ2-7; 7 bases map to TRBD2. The CDR3 covers 17 residues. Germline lookup yields CDR1 KGHSH and CDR2 LQKENI. V shed 1 base, J shed 2 bases, and the junction held 11 bases outside the gene matches. CDR3 loop: CASSPLLPSGSPYEQYF. The DNA for the CDR3 is TGTGCCAGCTCACCACTTTTACCTAGCGGTTCCCCCTACGAGCAGTACTTC.

The chain uses TRBV5-1 and TRBJ1-1, with 8 bases that match TRBD1. V shed 7 bases and J 0 bases; nucleotides not matched to a gene: 11. This CDR3 region has 16 residues. Looked up from germline, CDR1 is SGHRS and CDR2 is YFSETQ. The CDR3 bases are TGCGCCAGCCCAAAACAGGGGGAGCGTATGAACACTGAAGCTTTCTTT. This gives the protein CASPKQGERMNTEAFF.

As regards this clone: Germline and junction disagree at one end, which may indicate a read error. V and J are TRBV7-7 and TRBJ2-1; 7 bases are a match to TRBD2. The CDR3 extends over 16 amino acids. Germline assignment: CDR1 SSHAT and CDR2 FNYEAQ (reference sequence). CDR3 nucleotide sequence: TGTGCTAGCAGCGTAGCTAGCGGACCACCCTACAATGAGCAGTTCTTC. Translating gives CASSVASGPPYNEQFF.

This sequence joins TRBV27 and TRBJ2-6; no firm D call. V was shortened by 0 bases and J by 0 bases, with 18 bases between the two germline ends. This CDR3 region has 20 residues. From germline, CDR1 is MNHEY and CDR2 SMNVEV (reference sequence). The DNA of the CDR3 is TGTGCCAGCAGTTTATCGGTGCGTCCGTATGAGGACTCTGGGGCCAACGTCCTGACTTTC. Amino acid sequence: CASSLSVRPYEDSGANVLTF. Complete variable domain (other parts from reference TRBV27 and TRBJ2-6): EAQVTQNPRYLITVTGKKLTVTCSQNMNHEYMSWYRQDPGLGLRQIYYSMNVEVTDKGDVPEGYKVSRKEKRNFPLILESPSPNQTSLYFCASSLSVRPYEDSGANVLTFGAGSRLTVL.

The genes are TRBV13 and TRBJ2-5; D ambiguous. The J call is in doubt because the DNA end fits TRBJ2-7 better. The CDR3 runs to 14 residues. Germline CDR1 reads PRHDT; CDR2 reads FYEKMQ (reference sequence). CDR3 in DNA: TGTGCCAGCAGCCGATCCGGTTGGTCCTACGAGCAGTACTTC. Translated: CASSRSGWSYEQYF.

The rearrangement joins TRBV4-2 to TRBJ2-7; D is possibly TRBD2 (5 bases). The CDR3 spans 14 residues. Per the germline V gene, CDR1 is LGHNA and CDR2 is YNFKEQ. V was shortened by 4 bases and J by 2 bases, with 12 bases between the two germline ends. The CDR3 region is CASSPLGETYEQYF. DNA for the CDR3: TGTGCCAGCAGCCCCCTCGGGGAGACCTACGAGCAGTACTTC.

V gene TRBV7-9 combines with J gene TRBJ1-2, with 12 bases matching TRBD1. This CDR3 is 14 amino acids long. The junction had 4 bases not matched to a gene; V was cut back by 5 bases and J by 6 bases. Germline-derived CDR1 and CDR2 are SEHNR and FQNEAQ (reference sequence). The CDR3 here is CASSLGTGGDGYTF. The CDR3 region has the DNA TGTGCCAGCAGCCTCGGGACAGGGGGCGATGGCTACACCTTC.

The chain has TRBV4-2 and TRBJ2-3; D perhaps matches TRBD2 (5 bases). Per germline, CDR1 LGHNA and CDR2 YNFKEQ. Trimming removed 4 bases at V and 5 bases at J, with 13 bases between. The CDR3 covers 14 residues. In DNA form, the CDR3 reads TGTGCCAGCAGCCTTCCACGACGGGGAGATACGCAGTATTTT. Amino acid sequence: CASSLPRRGDTQYF.

The chain combines TRBV6-6 with TRBJ2-2; 10 bases line up with TRBD2. The CDR3 has 16 amino acids. The germline V gene has CDR1 MNHNY and CDR2 SVGAGI (reference sequence). Germline trimming cut 8 bases from V and 1 base from J; bases unmatched to any gene: 7. The CDR3 sequence is CASGHGLAENTGELFF. As DNA, the CDR3 is TGTGCCAGCGGTCACGGACTAGCGGAGAACACCGGGGAGCTGTTTTTT.

The rearrangement links TRBV27 to TRBJ2-1; TRBD2 is a possible D gene (5 bases). This CDR3 region has 15 residues. In germline, CDR1 is MNHEY, CDR2 SMNVEV (reference sequence). Trimming cost V 3 bases and J 1 base, with 10 bases left between them. The CDR3 region is CASSFRAGSYNEQFF. The CDR3 coding sequence is TGTGCCAGCAGTTTTCGTGCGGGTTCCTACAATGAGCAGTTCTTC.

The V and J genes are TRBV9 and TRBJ1-4; D is ambiguous. CDR3 length: 13 residues. With 2 bases removed from V and 5 bases from J, the gap between germline ends came to 7 bases. Germline loops: CDR1 SGDLS, CDR2 YYNGEE. The CDR3 bases are TGTGCCAGCAGCGTTCACGGGAATGAAAAACTGTTTTTT. Translated, it gives CASSVHGNEKLFF. Full variable domain (outside the CDR3, taken from reference TRBV9 and TRBJ1-4): DSGVTQTPKHLITATGQRVTLRCSPRSGDLSVYWYQQSLDQGLQFLIQYYNGEERAKGNILERFSAQQFPDLHSELNLSSLELGDSALYFCASSVHGNEKLFFGSGTQLSVL.

The chain links TRBV7-9 to TRBJ2-5, with 7 bases lining up with TRBD2. Germline V CDR1 and CDR2: SEHNR, FQNEAQ (reference sequence). This CDR3 is 14 amino acids long. V was clipped by 3 bases and J by 5 bases; unmatched bases: 6. The DNA for the CDR3 is TGTGCCAGCAGCTTGCAGGTGGGGGGGGAGACCCAGTACTTC. This sequence encodes CASSLQVGGETQYF. Combining the CDR3 with reference TRBV7-9 and TRBJ2-5 gives the whole variable domain DTGVSQNPRHKITKRGQNVTFRCDPISEHNRLYWYRQTLGQGPEFLTYFQNEAQLEKSRLLSDRFSAERPKGSFSTLEIQRTEQGDSAMYLCASSLQVGGETQYFGPGTRLLVL.

The V gene is TRBV2, the J gene TRBJ2-7; TRBD1 might be the D (6 bases). V was cut by 0 bases and J by 3 bases, with 12 bases left in between. The CDR3 is 15 amino acids. Germline V gives CDR1 SNHLY, CDR2 FYNNEI. CDR3 sequence (DNA): TGTGCCAGCAGTGAAGCTATCATACAGGGCTACGAGCAGTACTTC. Translating it yields CASSEAIIQGYEQYF.

This clone is categorized as medium-sized. The chain joins TRBV7-2 to TRBJ2-7; D gene unclear. The CDR3 covers 16 residues. Germline CDR1 SGHTA, CDR2 FQGNSA. V lost 0 bases to trimming and J lost 4 bases, with 16 bases between them. This chain's CDR3 is CASSLASAANQYEQYF. The DNA of the CDR3 is TGTGCCAGCAGCTTAGCGAGTGCGGCAAATCAATACGAGCAGTACTTC.

This clone has a single count. The gene calls are TRBV21-1 and TRBJ2-1; the D call TRBD2 from the table was never checked on the DNA. TRBV21-1 is given as a pseudogene. CDR3 length: 11 residues. CDR3 nucleotides: TGTGCCAGCAGCATAAACAATGAGCAGTTCTTC. This codes for CASSINNEQFF.

This chain connects TRBV11-3 to TRBJ1-2; unclear D gene. The V end lost 0 bases, the J end lost 7 bases, and 21 bases lay between the germline ends. Germline loops: CDR1 SGHNT, CDR2 YENEEA. This CDR3 is built from 17 residues. CDR3 bases: TGTGCCAGCAGCTTAGATTCGGGTCCTCTAGGCACTCTTGGCTACACCTTC. The encoded protein is CASSLDSGPLGTLGYTF.

This chain uses TRBV5-8 with TRBJ2-5; D call uncertain. CDR1 is SGHTS and CDR2 is YDEGEE in the germline V gene. This CDR3 is built from 15 residues. Trimming took 0 bases from V and 1 from J, leaving 10 bases between them. The CDR3 sequence: CASSLARSTQETQYF. CDR3 nucleotides: TGTGCCAGCAGCTTGGCCAGGTCGACCCAAGAGACCCAGTACTTC.

This rearrangement joins TRBV6-5 to TRBJ2-4; tentative D call: TRBD1 (5 bases). The V end lost 0 bases, the J end lost 6 bases, and 12 bases lay between the germline ends. The CDR3 has 15 amino acids. CDR1 is MNHEY, CDR2 SVGAGI, per germline. CDR3 loop: CASSYSRVSGNIQYF. CDR3 DNA sequence: TGTGCCAGCAGTTACTCCAGGGTCTCGGGAAACATTCAGTACTTC.

This chain joins TRBV5-3 and TRBJ2-2; 14 bases agree with TRBD2. TRBV5-3 is an ORF; its function is uncertain. The trim removed 4 bases at V and 1 base at J, leaving 3 bases unmatched. This CDR3 contains 17 residues. The CDR3 DNA sequence: TGTGCCAGAAGCCAGGGGACTAGCGGGAGGAACACCGGGGAGCTGTTTTTT. Its protein product is CARSQGTSGRNTGELFF.